The entry below describes one T cell receptor (beta chain). The data were obtained in a study of T cells expressing NK-cell markers. This CDR3 spans 14 amino acids. Germline lookup yields CDR1 MNHNS and CDR2 SASEGT. TCRdb reprocessed the 5' RACE reads, keeping one entry per CDR3 protein, no DNA. This sample contains a few hundred thousand distinct CDR3 sequences. The chain couples TRBV6-1 to TRBJ1-5; TCRdb proposes TRBD1, but this gene call is untestable without DNA. The sample was blood T cells: a sorted CD56 or NKG2C T cell subset, CD4+ or CD8+ T cells, or bulk PBMC T cells (not recorded which). The receptor was derived from a man younger than 35 in good health. The CDR3 sequence is CASSEEQGREPQHF.